This T cell receptor beta chain came from a study of shared clonotypes between healthy human individuals. This clone was seen a handful of times. Data came from immunoSEQ multiplex PCR; TCRdb stores just in-frame clones and leaves some out. The sample consists of about 1 million clones, about three quarters of them appearing once. Germline loops: CDR1 SQVTM, CDR2 ANQGSEA. This CDR3 spans 13 amino acids. Trimming at V came to 6 bases and at J to 5 bases, leaving 8 bases not matched to a gene. Source material: memory CD4+ T cells sorted from blood. The subset: CD45RA-negative fraction. The TCR sequence derives from a man aged 18 to 29 in good health. The gene calls are TRBV29-1 and TRBJ1-1; 8 positions match TRBD1. CDR3: CSVNRGLGTEAFF. CDR3 nucleotides: TGCAGCGTGAACAGGGGGTTGGGGACTGAAGCTTTCTTT.